This TCR beta chain came from a study of blood T cell repertoires in COVID-19. About the research overall: Researchers got acute and convalescent COVID-19 samples from the United States, Italy and Spain. The analysed material was cDNA or gDNA that came from T cells, B-cell-depleted T cells, or PBMCs.

The junction had 15 bases not matched to a gene; V was cut back by 6 bases and J by 4 bases. The CDR3 loop spans 18 amino acids. The V gene's germline CDR1 is LNHDA and CDR2 SQIVND (reference sequence). Original data processing: Amplified reference gene primers provided the basis for estimating nucleated cell counts. The protocol was immunoSEQ multiplex PCR, while the TCRdb copy is restricted to in-frame clones and leaves out a portion. That table supplies the V and J calls and clone size; D and trimming were determined from the DNA. This sample has about 210,000 clones, with around 80% found just once.

Sequencing was carried out using peripheral blood. The genes are TRBV19 and TRBJ2-2; 9 nucleotides match TRBD1. The sequence derives from a woman aged 40 to 55 with acute or convalescent COVID-19. For the CDR3, the DNA is TGTGCCAGTAGACCGGGACAGGGAGTCCCCCGAGCCACCGGGGAGCTGTTTTTT. Translated, it gives CASRPGQGVPRATGELFF.